This TCR beta chain was recorded in a study of cytomegalovirus exposure and HLA in healthy donors. The wider study: Prior work identified under 130 million unique TCR beta sequences in about 179 million T cells.

Regarding this clone: Its specificity is not known.

This PCR relied on a set of 60 Vbeta primers and 13 Jbeta primers. Study processing details: In a later analysis, some 80 million unique TCR beta chains included roughly 11 million shared by two or more donors. Repertoires were generated with immunoSEQ multiplex PCR, while TCRdb's copy carries only in-frame clones and drops some. For V, J and clone size, that table is used; D and trimming come from the DNA. The table includes 130,000 to 150,000 clones, about 75% detected once. General study points: Follow-up analysis seemed to connect common viral pathogens with several of the most significant clusters identified.

J lost 1 base, V lost 1 base, and 6 bases had no gene match. In germline, CDR1 is MGHRA, CDR2 YSYEKL. The CDR3 runs to 16 residues. The chain joins TRBV4-1 to TRBJ1-1; 7 bases line up with TRBD1. Input material: PBMCs. This receptor was identified in a woman in her 30s in good health and CMV-seronegative. The CDR3 DNA sequence: TGCGCCAGCAGCCAAGTGGGGACAGCGCGGAACACTGAAGCTTTCTTT. As protein: CASSQVGTARNTEAFF.